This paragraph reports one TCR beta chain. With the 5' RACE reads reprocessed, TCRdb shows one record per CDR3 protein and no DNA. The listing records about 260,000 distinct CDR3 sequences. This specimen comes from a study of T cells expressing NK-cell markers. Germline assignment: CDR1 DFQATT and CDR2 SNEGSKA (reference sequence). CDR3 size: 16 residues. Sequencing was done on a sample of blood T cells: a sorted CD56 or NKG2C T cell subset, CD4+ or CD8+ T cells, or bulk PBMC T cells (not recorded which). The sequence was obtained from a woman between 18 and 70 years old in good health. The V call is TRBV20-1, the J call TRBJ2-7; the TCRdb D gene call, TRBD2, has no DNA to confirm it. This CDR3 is CSAREGLARATYEQYF.